The entry that follows covers one T cell receptor (beta chain) sequence. What it recognizes is unknown. 60 Vbeta and 13 Jbeta primers were used in PCR. Libraries were prepared by immunoSEQ multiplex PCR; TCRdb keeps only in-frame clonotypes and omits some of them. The sample records approximately 80,000 clones, 65% to 75% being singletons. This sample was included in a study of cytomegalovirus exposure and HLA in healthy donors. Study-wide results and caveats: Reportedly, TCR beta sequences accurately predicted HLA-A and HLA-B alleles in most subjects.

The CDR3 totals 13 residues. CDR1 is LNHDA and CDR2 is SQIVND in the germline V gene (reference sequence). V dropped 6 bases and J dropped 7 bases, with 16 bases sitting between them. The clonotype comes from a man in his sixties in good health and CMV-seronegative. The genes are TRBV19 and TRBJ2-7; D perhaps matches TRBD2 (5 bases). Specimen: PBMCs. This chain's CDR3 is CASRYGGGLEQYF. The CDR3 DNA follows: TGTGCCAGTAGATATGGAGGAGGCCTTGAGCAGTACTTC.